This TCR beta chain was captured in a study of blood T cell repertoires in COVID-19 (TCRdb year 2020). General notes on the study: Collaborator samples came from the United States, Italy and Spain and covered acute and convalescent phases of COVID-19. The material from the prospective study consisted of cDNA or gDNA derived from T cells, B-cell-depleted T cells, or PBMCs. Subjects who had been exposed to COVID-19, were actively infected with it, or had recovered from it provided the deeply sampled blood TCRbeta repertoires that made up the dataset. The repertoires were released in a freely available public database meant as a resource for research on the immune response to SARS-CoV-2. Samples came from the ongoing ImmuneRACE study (first 160 participants) plus 1,254 subjects from 6 global collaborators. A de-identified subject ID, COVID-19 status, age in years and sex were almost always included in the sample metadata. HLA class I and class II types, where available, came from metadata supplied by the sample provider rather than from assay-based typing.

With regard to this clone: Its antigen is unknown. One end of the junction fails to match germline, which may point to a read error.

The investigation overall reported the following: How much clinical and demographic metadata was included differed by source and by participant, and the metadata was provided uncurated.

TCRbeta CDR3 regions were amplified from genomic DNA by means of the immunoSEQ Assay, a bias-controlled multiplex PCR. The authors processed their data as follows. Within the assay, amplification of reference gene primers was used to estimate how many nucleated cells each sample contained. To quantify the absolute abundance of each unique TCRbeta CDR3 rearrangement, sequence reads were collapsed and filtered. For each sample, productive Simpson clonality was calculated as the square root of Simpson's diversity index over productive rearrangements. TCRdb provides this immuneACCESS table in a form limited to in-frame rearrangements. Some clones are lacking; in checked studies, under half of them reflect an unresolved V gene, and why the rest are absent is not known. The DNA was the basis for D and trimming; V, J and clone size are from that table. The sample table lists about 140,000 clones, 86% of them with a count of one. The leading ten clones occupy 8.2% of the sample.

CDR1 and CDR2 were assigned from the germline V gene (reference sequence) as SSHAT and FNYEAQ. Reading from cysteine to phenylalanine, the CDR3 counts 13 amino acids. Of all the DNA, just the CDR3 is kept, 39 bases in frame from base 1. Each collaborating institution followed its own protocols to collect whole blood in K2EDTA tubes. For TCRbeta analysis, collaborator samples were shipped as frozen whole blood, as isolated PBMCs, or as DNA extracted from either sample type. Recombination connected TRBV7-7 to TRBJ2-7, with a weak D call of TRBD1 (5 bases match). Sequenced input: peripheral blood. This TCR was recovered from a woman aged 60-70 years with acute or convalescent COVID-19. The CDR3 region reads CASSLNQGYEQYF. The DNA sequence is TGTGCTAGCAGCTTAAACCAGGGCTACGAGCAGTACTTC.